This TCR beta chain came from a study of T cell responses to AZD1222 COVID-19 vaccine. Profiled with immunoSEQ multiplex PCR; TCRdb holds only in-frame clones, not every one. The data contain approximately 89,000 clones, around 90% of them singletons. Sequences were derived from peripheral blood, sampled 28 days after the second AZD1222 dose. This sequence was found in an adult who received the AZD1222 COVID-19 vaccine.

CDR3 sequence: CASRLPTGWDTEAFF. In DNA form, the CDR3 reads TGTGCCAGCAGACTACCGACAGGGTGGGACACTGAAGCTTTCTTT. The chain couples TRBV5-8 to TRBJ1-1; 7 nucleotides match TRBD1. CDR1 is SGHTS, CDR2 YDEGEE, per germline. The CDR3 covers 15 residues. After removal of 5 bases from V and 3 bases from J, the junction contained 10 bases not matched to a gene.